Below, 5 T cell receptor beta chains from the same sample are listed, as sequenced in a study of early T cells in non-severe SARS-CoV-2 infection. TCRdb reanalysed the 5' RACE reads using MiXCR and keeps one entry per CDR3 protein. This sample has around 78,000 distinct CDR3 sequences, with over 11% found just once. The sequencing input was whole blood. The receptors were sampled from an adult who was a healthcare worker with PCR-confirmed SARS-CoV-2 infection or an uninfected control (not recorded which).

This clonotype was detected ten times or more. V gene TRBV2 combines with J gene TRBJ1-1, with 7 bases fitting TRBD1. This CDR3 contains 14 residues. Germline loops: CDR1 SNHLY, CDR2 FYNNEI. With 6 bases clipped from V and 1 base from J, the junction kept 5 bases outside the gene matches. CDR3 in amino acids: CASSGGQRNTEAFF. Written as DNA, the CDR3 is TGTGCCAGCAGCGGGGGACAGAGGAACACTGAAGCTTTCTTT.

This clonotype was counted between two and nine times. Germline is not matched at one junction end, which may reflect a read error. The chain is built from TRBV7-7 and TRBJ1-5; D remains ambiguous. The germline CDR1 and CDR2 sequences are SSHAT and FNYEAQ (reference sequence). The CDR3 extends over 16 amino acids. This chain's CDR3 is CASSLVIQNSNQPQHF. The CDR3, as DNA: TGTGCTAGCAGCTTAGTTATACAGAATAGCAATCAGCCCCAGCATTTT. Complete variable domain (other parts from reference TRBV7-7 and TRBJ1-5): GAGVSQSPRYKVTKRGQDVTLRCDPISSHATLYWYQQALGQGPEFLTYFNYEAQPDKSGLPSDRFSAERPEGSISTLTIQRTEQRDSAMYRCASSLVIQNSNQPQHFGDGTRLSIL.

This clonotype was seen a few times. J is TRBJ2-3 and V is TRBV5-8; D is unclear. CDR3 length equals 13 residues. The germline gives CDR1 SGHTS, CDR2 YDEGEE. V was cut by 1 base and J by 2 bases, with 5 bases left in between. The DNA of the CDR3 is TGTGCCAGCAGCTTGTACCCCACAGATACGCAGTATTTT. Its translation is CASSLYPTDTQYF.

This clonotype came up many times. This chain uses TRBV14 with TRBJ2-7; 11 bases are a match to TRBD2. The germline CDR1 and CDR2 sequences are SGHDN and FVKESK. Trimming at V came to 3 bases and at J to 10 bases, leaving 5 bases not matched to a gene. CDR3 length equals 13 residues. CDR3 protein: CASSQGLAAAQYF. Written as DNA, the CDR3 is TGTGCCAGCAGCCAGGGACTAGCGGCGGCCCAGTACTTC. The full variable domain, rest sourced from reference TRBV14 and TRBJ2-7, is EAGVTQFPSHSVIEKGQTVTLRCDPISGHDNLYWYRRVMGKEIKFLLHFVKESKQDESGMPNNRFLAERTGGTYSTLKVQPAELEDSGVYFCASSQGLAAAQYFGPGTRLTVT.

This chain uses TRBV7-2 with TRBJ2-7; TRBD1 aligns across 10 bases. Trimming at V came to 5 bases and at J to 6 bases, leaving 13 bases not matched to a gene. In germline, CDR1 is SGHTA, CDR2 FQGNSA. The CDR3 loop spans 16 amino acids. The chain's CDR3 is CASSDVRQGARGEQYF. The CDR3 DNA is TGTGCCAGCAGCGACGTACGACAGGGGGCCCGCGGCGAGCAGTACTTC.